This is a list of T cell receptor beta chains from one sample in a study of PD-1 and CTLA-4 blockade in melanoma. The method was immunoSEQ multiplex PCR; TCRdb's version includes in-frame clones alone and lacks a portion of them. This repertoire shows about 16,000 clones, 70% to 80% found once; its top ten account for roughly 15%. The material sequenced was CD8+ T cells from peripheral blood, taken from a patient given anti-PD-1 treatment. These receptor sequences come from a human donor with melanoma. CDR3s include the opening cysteine and the closing phenylalanine or tryptophan. The D gene is left open where the match is weak. Part of the rows lack a size; the others show once, few, many or a class for expanded clones.

TGTGCCAGTATGGGACTACCCGGTGAGCAGTTCTTC	CASMGLPGEQFF	-	TRBV19	TRBJ2-1	TRBD2
TGTGCCAGCAGCTTAGCGGGGTTCAATCAGCCCCAGCATTTT	CASSLAGFNQPQHF	few	TRBV7-9	TRBJ1-5	-
TGTGCCAGCAGTTATTATGGCACAGATACGCAGTATTTT	CASSYYGTDTQYF	-	TRBV6-5	TRBJ2-3	-
TGCGCCAGCAGCTTCGGGACAACAAAGAACACTGAAGCTTTCTTT	CASSFGTTKNTEAFF	-	TRBV5-1	TRBJ1-1	-
TGTGCCAGCAGCGCCCGTTTAGTTAACACTGAAGCTTTCTTT	CASSARLVNTEAFF	few	TRBV9	TRBJ1-1	-
TGTGCCAGCAGCTCCAGACCTGGGGGGAACCGGGAGCTGTTTTTT	CASSSRPGGNRELFF	-	TRBV6-5	TRBJ2-2	-
TGTGCCAGCAGCCCCTTCGCCGGAGGCTCCTACAATGAGCAGTTCTTC	CASSPFAGGSYNEQFF	-	TRBV11-3	TRBJ2-1	-
TGTGCCAGCAGCTCACTTGACAGGGCCGCCGGGGAGCTGTTTTTT	CASSSLDRAAGELFF	-	TRBV5-6	TRBJ2-2	TRBD1
TGTGCCTTCCGGGCGTCCTCTATGGGAAACACCATATATTTT	CAFRASSMGNTIYF	-	TRBV10-3	TRBJ1-3	-
TGCAGCGTTCGGGCCGCTAACTATGGCTACACCTTC	CSVRAANYGYTF	few	TRBV29-1	TRBJ1-2	-
TGTGCCAGCAGCTTAAACCTGGGGAGCGAGCAGTACTTC	CASSLNLGSEQYF	-	TRBV4-2	TRBJ2-7	-
TGTGCCAGTAGGGGAGGGACCGGGGAGCTGTTTTTT	CASRGGTGELFF	-	TRBV19	TRBJ2-2	TRBD2
TGTGCCAGCAGTCCACCAACCGGGACAGGGATTTACAATGAGCAGTTCTTC	CASSPPTGTGIYNEQFF	-	TRBV6-6	TRBJ2-1	TRBD1
TGTGCCAGCAGCCAAGGGACCATCAGGGGCGCCTACAATGAGCAGTTCTTC	CASSQGTIRGAYNEQFF	few	TRBV14	TRBJ2-1	-
TGTGCCAGCAGCTTCCCGGGACAGGGGGCACTGACTGAAGCTTTCTTT	CASSFPGQGALTEAFF	-	TRBV7-6	TRBJ1-1	TRBD1
TGTGCCATCAGTGATGATGGGCTAGCGGGGGGCATATCCTACAATGAGCAGTTCTTC	CAISDDGLAGGISYNEQFF	-	TRBV10-3	TRBJ2-1	TRBD2
TGTGCCAGCAGCTTTGAAGGGCGGCACGAGCAATACTATGGCTACACCTTC	CASSFEGRHEQYYGYTF	-	TRBV5-6	TRBJ1-2	-
TGTGCCAGTAGTCGCAGGGACAATGAGCAGTTCTTC	CASSRRDNEQFF	-	TRBV19	TRBJ2-1	-
TGTGCCAGCAGCCCCTGGACAGGGACCGTCAATGAGCAGTTCTTC	CASSPWTGTVNEQFF	-	TRBV14	TRBJ2-1	TRBD1
TGCGCCAGCAGCTTCCAAGAGACCCAGTACTTC	CASSFQETQYF	-	TRBV5-1	TRBJ2-5	-
TGTGCCAGTAGTATTGCTTCCTTCTACAATGAGCAGTTCTTC	CASSIASFYNEQFF	-	TRBV19	TRBJ2-1	-
TGTGCCAGCAGCCGATTGGCGGAGGTCTTCAATGAGCAGTTCTTC	CASSRLAEVFNEQFF	-	TRBV4-2	TRBJ2-1	-
TGTGCCAGCAGGGGGACAGGTTCTGGAAACACCATATATTTT	CASRGTGSGNTIYF	-	TRBV2	TRBJ1-3	TRBD1
TGTGCCAGCAGCTTGGGGACAGGGGTACGGGAGACCCAGTACTTC	CASSLGTGVRETQYF	-	TRBV5-8	TRBJ2-5	TRBD1
TGTGCCAGCAGCTTCGGGACAGGCTATAATCAGCCCCAGCATTTT	CASSFGTGYNQPQHF	-	TRBV7-6	TRBJ1-5	TRBD1